This T cell receptor beta chain was identified during a study of T cell repertoires in cytomegalovirus infection. Trimming shortened V by 0 bases and J by 3 bases, and 10 bases separated the two germline ends. The CDR3 contains 14 residues. Worth noting for this clonotype: Its matching antigen is unknown.

Study observations and caveats: Ex vivo responses were dominated by HLA-C-restricted CMV-specific TCR beta clonotypes.

MiXCR, applied by TCRdb to the reads, yields one record per CDR3 protein. Among some 590,000 distinct CDR3 sequences listed, 35% to 50% were seen once. V usage is TRBV5-3 and J usage is TRBJ2-7, with a weak D call TRBD2 (5 bases). TRBV5-3 is placed among ORFs of uncertain function. The sequencing used cultured PBMCs, collected from culture after CMV antigen stimulation. The source is a human donor in good health (CMV status not recorded). Some clones in this sample may be carry-over from other donors' samples. CDR3 sequence reads: CARSLGRAFYEQYF. The CDR3 nucleotides read TGTGCCAGAAGCTTGGGGCGGGCCTTCTACGAGCAGTACTTC.